One sample yielded the 15 T cell receptor beta chains listed below, sequenced in a study of technical replicates of blood from a handful of donors. TCRdb keeps only in-frame clones here, not all; method: immunoSEQ multiplex PCR. The sample records about 84,000 clones, 90% to 95% being singletons. Sequences were obtained from T cells isolated from PBMCs. The receptors stem from a human donor in good health.

The chain links TRBV9 to TRBJ2-3; 10 nucleotides agree with TRBD1. Trimming took 4 bases from V and 5 from J; bases not matched to a gene: 13. CDR3 length equals 17 residues. Germline assignment: CDR1 SGDLS and CDR2 YYNGEE. DNA for the CDR3: TGTGCCAGCAGCCTGAAAACCGGGACAGGGGCGGTAGATACGCAGTATTTT. Translated: CASSLKTGTGAVDTQYF. The variable domain in full, completed from reference TRBV9 and TRBJ2-3, reads DSGVTQTPKHLITATGQRVTLRCSPRSGDLSVYWYQQSLDQGLQFLIQYYNGEERAKGNILERFSAQQFPDLHSELNLSSLELGDSALYFCASSLKTGTGAVDTQYFGPGTRLTVL.

The rearrangement joins TRBV9 to TRBJ2-3, with 8 bases matching TRBD2. V lost 0 bases to trimming and J lost 5 bases; unmatched junction nucleotides: 5. The CDR3 runs 15 residues. Germline V gene sequence: CDR1 SGDLS, CDR2 YYNGEE. The CDR3 DNA follows: TGTGCCAGCAGCGTAGTCGGGGGGGCTGTAGATACGCAGTATTTT. Its translation is CASSVVGGAVDTQYF.

The rearrangement uses TRBV5-6 and TRBJ2-7; D is unresolved. The CDR3 covers 14 residues. The V end lost 4 bases, the J end lost 4 bases, and 15 bases lay between the germline ends. Germline assignment: CDR1 SGHDT and CDR2 YYEEEE. CDR3 loop: CASSIVRVSYEQYF. CDR3 nucleotides: TGTGCCAGCAGCATTGTTCGGGTCAGTTACGAGCAGTACTTC.

The chain recombines TRBV14 with TRBJ2-7; the D gene is possibly TRBD2 (5 bases). The CDR3 has 14 residues. Germline V gives CDR1 SGHDN, CDR2 FVKESK. Deletions cut 5 bases from V and 6 bases from J, with 17 bases between. The DNA for the CDR3 is TGTGCCAGCAGCGGAGGAGTATTCCTTAGCGAGCAGTACTTC. Residues: CASSGGVFLSEQYF.

The V gene is TRBV21-1, the J gene TRBJ2-7; no check of the table's D call, TRBD1, against the DNA was made. TRBV21-1 is tagged as a pseudogene. The CDR3 contains 16 residues. CDR3 protein: CASSNRQGKESYEQYF. DNA of the CDR3: TGTGCCAGCAGCAATCGACAGGGGAAGGAATCCTACGAGCAGTACTTC.

J is TRBJ1-1 and V is TRBV19; the D is unclear. Germline V gene lookup returns CDR1 LNHDA and CDR2 SQIVND (reference sequence). Deletions cut 3 bases from V and 3 bases from J, with 17 bases between. The CDR3 spans 16 residues. CDR3 sequence reads: CASSIRPAGVYTEAFF. As DNA, the CDR3 is TGTGCCAGTAGTATTCGTCCCGCCGGGGTGTACACTGAAGCTTTCTTT. The full variable domain, completed using reference TRBV19 and TRBJ1-1, is DGGITQSPKYLFRKEGQNVTLSCEQNLNHDAMYWYRQDPGQGLRLIYYSQIVNDFQKGDIAEGYSVSREKKESFPLTVTSAQKNPTAFYLCASSIRPAGVYTEAFFGQGTRLTVV.

The V gene is TRBV28, the J gene TRBJ2-1; possibly TRBD2 for D (5 bases). V lost 1 base to trimming and J lost 9 bases, with 13 bases between them. This CDR3 comprises 14 residues. Per the germline V gene, CDR1 is MDHEN and CDR2 is SYDVKM. The CDR3 here is CASSLLPGRGEQFF. CDR3 nucleotide sequence: TGTGCCAGCAGTTTATTACCAGGACGGGGTGAGCAGTTCTTC.

The genes are TRBV20-1 and TRBJ2-1; D might be TRBD2 (6 bases). Germline CDR1 reads DFQATT; CDR2 reads SNEGSKA (reference sequence). Trimming removed 3 bases from V and 7 bases from J, with 7 bases in between. There are 11 residues in the CDR3. This chain's CDR3 is CSARRGNEQFF. The DNA for the CDR3 is TGCAGTGCTAGGCGGGGAAATGAGCAGTTCTTC.

This chain joins TRBV29-1 and TRBJ1-1, with D possibly matching TRBD1 (6 bases). Germline V CDR1 and CDR2: SQVTM, ANQGSEA. Trimming shortened V by 6 bases and J by 1 base, and 12 bases separated the two germline ends. This CDR3 comprises 13 residues. CDR3 sequence: CSVEWTENTEAFF. CDR3 bases: TGCAGCGTGGAGTGGACAGAGAACACTGAAGCTTTCTTT.

The chain has TRBV4-1 and TRBJ2-7, with 9 nucleotides matching TRBD1. CDR1 and CDR2 from the germline V gene are MGHRA and YSYEKL. The V gene end was trimmed by 5 bases and the J gene end by 3 bases; junction bases not matched to a gene: 2. The CDR3 runs to 13 residues. The CDR3 here is CASSAGQGYEQYF. The CDR3 DNA follows: TGCGCCAGCAGCGCGGGACAGGGCTACGAGCAGTACTTC.

DNA for the CDR3: TGTGCCAGCAGCGTAGATGGCAATCCAACCTACGAGCAGTACTTC. This encodes CASSVDGNPTYEQYF. V and J are TRBV9 and TRBJ2-7; D gene unclear. CDR1 SGDLS and CDR2 YYNGEE come from the germline V gene. V shed 0 bases and J shed 2 bases, with 12 bases lying between them. The CDR3 contains 15 residues.

The rearrangement joins TRBV6-5 to TRBJ1-6; D is unclear. Trimming removed 2 bases from V and 4 bases from J, with 12 bases in between. This CDR3 has 16 residues. Germline CDR1 reads MNHEY; CDR2 reads SVGAGI. CDR3 nucleotides: TGTGCCAGCAGTTACCGCGGGGAAGGATATAATTCACCCCTCCACTTT. Translated, it gives CASSYRGEGYNSPLHF.

The chain has TRBV4-1 and TRBJ2-2; D perhaps matches TRBD2 (5 bases). Germline V lookup: CDR1 MGHRA, CDR2 YSYEKL. The CDR3 totals 15 residues. V was clipped by 4 bases and J by 4 bases, with 13 bases between them. CDR3 protein: CASSLAARGTGELFF. CDR3 sequence (DNA): TGCGCCAGCAGCCTAGCAGCTCGGGGCACCGGGGAGCTGTTTTTT.

The chain couples TRBV5-1 to TRBJ1-4; D unclear. The germline V and J ends were trimmed by 5 bases and 8 bases, with 13 bases remaining between them. This CDR3 contains 13 residues. Germline CDR1 and CDR2: SGHRS and YFSETQ. CDR3 sequence reads: CASSTNREEKLFF. The CDR3 coding sequence is TGCGCCAGCAGTACTAATCGGGAAGAAAAACTGTTTTTT.

Concerning this clone itself: Compared with germline, one end of the junction differs, possibly owing to a read error. The chain combines TRBV28 with TRBJ2-3; 7 bases agree with TRBD2. CDR3 length: 16 residues. Germline assignment: CDR1 MDHEN and CDR2 SYDVKM. The CDR3 loop is CACSPPGLPNPDTQYF. The DNA for the CDR3 is TGTGCCTGCAGTCCGCCGGGACTACCGAATCCAGATACGCAGTATTTT.